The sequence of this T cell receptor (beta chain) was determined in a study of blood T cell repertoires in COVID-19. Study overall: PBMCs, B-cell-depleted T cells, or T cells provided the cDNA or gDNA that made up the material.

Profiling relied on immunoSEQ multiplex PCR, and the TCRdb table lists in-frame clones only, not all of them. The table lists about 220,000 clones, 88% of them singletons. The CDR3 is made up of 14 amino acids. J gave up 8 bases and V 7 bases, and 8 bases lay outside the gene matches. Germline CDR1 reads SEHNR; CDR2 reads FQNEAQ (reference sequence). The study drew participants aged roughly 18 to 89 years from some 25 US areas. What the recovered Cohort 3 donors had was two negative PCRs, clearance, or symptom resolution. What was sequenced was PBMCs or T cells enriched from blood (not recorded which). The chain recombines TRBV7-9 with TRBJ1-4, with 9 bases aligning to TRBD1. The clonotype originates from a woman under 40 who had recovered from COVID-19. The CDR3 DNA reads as TGTGCCAGCACGCCGGGACAGGGTTTAGAAAAACTGTTTTTT. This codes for CASTPGQGLEKLFF.